The 14 T cell receptor beta chains listed next were all sequenced from one sample in a study of radiation and T cells in renal cell carcinoma. The protocol was immunoSEQ multiplex PCR, while the TCRdb copy is restricted to in-frame clones and leaves out a portion. The sample includes approximately 65,000 clones, about 83% of them seen just once. The time point: blood 4 weeks post-SBRT, at nephrectomy. Treatment denoted: 15 Gy SBRT to primary tumor, nephrectomy 4 weeks later. This specimen consisted of blood, obtained from a patient whose treatment included radiotherapy and nephrectomy. These receptors were taken from a man in his fifties or sixties with renal cell carcinoma.

The rearrangement links TRBV11-3 to TRBJ2-7; no clear D gene. Per the germline V gene, CDR1 is SGHNT and CDR2 is YENEEA. The CDR3 has 14 residues. V lost 5 bases to trimming and J lost 0 bases, with 11 bases between them. In DNA form, the CDR3 reads TGTGCCAGCAGCCCGACGGGCCGCTCCTACGAGCAGTACGTC. This translates into CASSPTGRSYEQYV.

This clone has only one observation. This chain connects TRBV5-8 to TRBJ2-5, with 10 bases matching TRBD1. The length of the CDR3 is 16 residues. The V gene's germline CDR1 is SGHTS and CDR2 YDEGEE. V lost 0 bases to trimming and J lost 3 bases; unmatched junction nucleotides: 5. CDR3 amino acids: CASSLGDRGPKETQYF. Here the CDR3 DNA reads TGTGCCAGCAGCTTGGGGGACAGGGGCCCTAAAGAGACCCAGTACTTC.

The rearrangement uses TRBV28 and TRBJ2-7; D may be TRBD2 (6 bases). There are 11 residues in the CDR3. The V gene lost 6 bases and the J gene lost 6 bases, with 9 bases spanning the gap. Germline V gives CDR1 MDHEN, CDR2 SYDVKM. The CDR3 nucleotides read TGTGCCAGCAGCCGGGACTTCGAGCAGTACGTC. This sequence encodes CASSRDFEQYV.

In this sample, this clone turned up once. The V gene is TRBV30, the J gene TRBJ1-3; TRBD1 aligns across 9 bases. CDR1 is GTSNPN and CDR2 is SVGIG in the germline V gene (reference sequence). This CDR3 has 15 residues. Trimming at V came to 7 bases and at J to 2 bases, leaving 9 bases not matched to a gene. DNA for the CDR3: TGTGCCTCCGACAGGGGGAATATTCCTGGAAACACCATATATTTT. Protein product: CASDRGNIPGNTIYF.

J is TRBJ1-2 and V is TRBV19, with a tentative D call TRBD1 (6 bases). Between the trimmed V and J ends, which lost 5 bases and 5 bases, there was a span of 24 bases. Germline assignment: CDR1 LNHDA and CDR2 SQIVND (reference sequence). The CDR3 sequence is 17 residues long. This CDR3 reads CASSLSGVELRAYGYTF. The CDR3 DNA sequence: TGTGCCAGTAGTCTCTCAGGGGTTGAGTTGAGGGCGTATGGCTACACCTTC.

A word on this clone: A single base separates this from a much larger clone, so it may be a read error. The gene calls are TRBV6-1 and TRBJ2-5; D possibly uses TRBD1 or TRBD2 (5 bases each). Per germline, CDR1 MNHNS and CDR2 SASEGT. The CDR3 runs to 13 residues. The CDR3 nucleotides read TGTACCAGCAATCGCCAAGGGGAGGAGACCCAGTACTTC. This encodes CTSNRQGEETQYF.

The genes are TRBV5-1 and TRBJ1-5; D is ambiguous. Trimming took 0 bases from V and 5 from J, leaving 6 bases between them. This CDR3 has 13 residues. Germline V gives CDR1 SGHRS, CDR2 YFSETQ. This CDR3 is CASSLDGHQPQHF. The CDR3, as DNA: TGCGCCAGCAGCTTGGATGGCCATCAGCCCCAGCATTTT.

The V and J genes are TRBV5-1 and TRBJ2-7; 7 positions agree with TRBD1. V was clipped by 0 bases and J by 2 bases; unmatched bases: 5. The CDR3 is 15 amino acids. Germline V gene lookup returns CDR1 SGHRS and CDR2 YFSETQ. CDR3 sequence: CASSLGTDRTYEQYV. The CDR3, as DNA: TGCGCCAGCAGCTTGGGCACGGACAGGACCTACGAGCAGTACGTC.

Written as DNA, the CDR3 is TGTGCCAGCAAGGAGGGAGGGGGAAACACTGAAGCTTTCTTT. Its translation is CASKEGGGNTEAFF. The V and J genes are TRBV2 and TRBJ1-1; tentative D call: TRBD1 (6 bases). Germline loops: CDR1 SNHLY, CDR2 FYNNEI. V dropped 7 bases and J dropped 2 bases, with 14 bases sitting between them. The CDR3 extends over 14 amino acids. Full variable domain (remainder filled in from reference TRBV2 and TRBJ1-1): EPEVTQTPSHQVTQMGQEVILRCVPISNHLYFYWYRQILGQKVEFLVSFYNNEISEKSEIFDDQFSVERPDGSNFTLKIRSTKLEDSAMYFCASKEGGGNTEAFFGQGTRLTVV.

The rearrangement links TRBV16 to TRBJ2-7; D call uncertain. Germline assignment: CDR1 KGHSY and CDR2 FQNENV. The CDR3 runs to 12 residues. The V and J ends lost 4 bases and 5 bases respectively, with 9 bases between them. The CDR3 bases are TGTGCCAGCAGCCTTATCTTGGACGAGCAGTACTTC. It encodes CASSLILDEQYF.

The chain is built from TRBV4-3 and TRBJ2-5; D is possibly TRBD1 (5 bases). The CDR3 totals 15 residues. Germline lookup yields CDR1 LGHNA and CDR2 YSLEER. V was cut by 0 bases and J by 3 bases, with 11 bases left in between. This CDR3 reads CASSQEARREETQYF. CDR3 nucleotides: TGCGCCAGCAGCCAAGAGGCCCGCAGGGAAGAGACCCAGTACTTC.

The chain links TRBV27 to TRBJ1-2; D not certain. V was clipped by 7 bases and J by 8 bases, with 23 bases between them. This CDR3 comprises 15 residues. Germline CDR1 is MNHEY and CDR2 is SMNVEV (reference sequence). This chain's CDR3 is CASKMAGGAGVGYTF. The CDR3 nucleotides read TGTGCCAGCAAGATGGCAGGCGGAGCGGGAGTCGGCTACACCTTC.

This rearrangement joins TRBV11-2 to TRBJ2-5; TRBD1 matches 7 bases. V shed 4 bases and J 5 bases; nucleotides not matched to a gene: 7. The CDR3 covers 14 residues. Germline values: CDR1 SGHAT, CDR2 FQNNGV. The CDR3 region has the DNA TGTGCCAGCAGCTCCCCAGGGGGTTGGGAGACCCAGTACTTC. Translation: CASSSPGGWETQYF.

This chain uses TRBV4-2 with TRBJ2-5, with 7 bases that match TRBD2. The CDR3 length is 15 residues. Unmatched junction bases numbered 5, after V lost 1 base and J lost 3 bases. Germline CDR1 is LGHNA and CDR2 is YNFKEQ. CDR3 coding DNA: TGTGCCAGCAGCCAAGGGGAACGGGGGGAAGAGACCCAGTACTTC. Translation gives CASSQGERGEETQYF.